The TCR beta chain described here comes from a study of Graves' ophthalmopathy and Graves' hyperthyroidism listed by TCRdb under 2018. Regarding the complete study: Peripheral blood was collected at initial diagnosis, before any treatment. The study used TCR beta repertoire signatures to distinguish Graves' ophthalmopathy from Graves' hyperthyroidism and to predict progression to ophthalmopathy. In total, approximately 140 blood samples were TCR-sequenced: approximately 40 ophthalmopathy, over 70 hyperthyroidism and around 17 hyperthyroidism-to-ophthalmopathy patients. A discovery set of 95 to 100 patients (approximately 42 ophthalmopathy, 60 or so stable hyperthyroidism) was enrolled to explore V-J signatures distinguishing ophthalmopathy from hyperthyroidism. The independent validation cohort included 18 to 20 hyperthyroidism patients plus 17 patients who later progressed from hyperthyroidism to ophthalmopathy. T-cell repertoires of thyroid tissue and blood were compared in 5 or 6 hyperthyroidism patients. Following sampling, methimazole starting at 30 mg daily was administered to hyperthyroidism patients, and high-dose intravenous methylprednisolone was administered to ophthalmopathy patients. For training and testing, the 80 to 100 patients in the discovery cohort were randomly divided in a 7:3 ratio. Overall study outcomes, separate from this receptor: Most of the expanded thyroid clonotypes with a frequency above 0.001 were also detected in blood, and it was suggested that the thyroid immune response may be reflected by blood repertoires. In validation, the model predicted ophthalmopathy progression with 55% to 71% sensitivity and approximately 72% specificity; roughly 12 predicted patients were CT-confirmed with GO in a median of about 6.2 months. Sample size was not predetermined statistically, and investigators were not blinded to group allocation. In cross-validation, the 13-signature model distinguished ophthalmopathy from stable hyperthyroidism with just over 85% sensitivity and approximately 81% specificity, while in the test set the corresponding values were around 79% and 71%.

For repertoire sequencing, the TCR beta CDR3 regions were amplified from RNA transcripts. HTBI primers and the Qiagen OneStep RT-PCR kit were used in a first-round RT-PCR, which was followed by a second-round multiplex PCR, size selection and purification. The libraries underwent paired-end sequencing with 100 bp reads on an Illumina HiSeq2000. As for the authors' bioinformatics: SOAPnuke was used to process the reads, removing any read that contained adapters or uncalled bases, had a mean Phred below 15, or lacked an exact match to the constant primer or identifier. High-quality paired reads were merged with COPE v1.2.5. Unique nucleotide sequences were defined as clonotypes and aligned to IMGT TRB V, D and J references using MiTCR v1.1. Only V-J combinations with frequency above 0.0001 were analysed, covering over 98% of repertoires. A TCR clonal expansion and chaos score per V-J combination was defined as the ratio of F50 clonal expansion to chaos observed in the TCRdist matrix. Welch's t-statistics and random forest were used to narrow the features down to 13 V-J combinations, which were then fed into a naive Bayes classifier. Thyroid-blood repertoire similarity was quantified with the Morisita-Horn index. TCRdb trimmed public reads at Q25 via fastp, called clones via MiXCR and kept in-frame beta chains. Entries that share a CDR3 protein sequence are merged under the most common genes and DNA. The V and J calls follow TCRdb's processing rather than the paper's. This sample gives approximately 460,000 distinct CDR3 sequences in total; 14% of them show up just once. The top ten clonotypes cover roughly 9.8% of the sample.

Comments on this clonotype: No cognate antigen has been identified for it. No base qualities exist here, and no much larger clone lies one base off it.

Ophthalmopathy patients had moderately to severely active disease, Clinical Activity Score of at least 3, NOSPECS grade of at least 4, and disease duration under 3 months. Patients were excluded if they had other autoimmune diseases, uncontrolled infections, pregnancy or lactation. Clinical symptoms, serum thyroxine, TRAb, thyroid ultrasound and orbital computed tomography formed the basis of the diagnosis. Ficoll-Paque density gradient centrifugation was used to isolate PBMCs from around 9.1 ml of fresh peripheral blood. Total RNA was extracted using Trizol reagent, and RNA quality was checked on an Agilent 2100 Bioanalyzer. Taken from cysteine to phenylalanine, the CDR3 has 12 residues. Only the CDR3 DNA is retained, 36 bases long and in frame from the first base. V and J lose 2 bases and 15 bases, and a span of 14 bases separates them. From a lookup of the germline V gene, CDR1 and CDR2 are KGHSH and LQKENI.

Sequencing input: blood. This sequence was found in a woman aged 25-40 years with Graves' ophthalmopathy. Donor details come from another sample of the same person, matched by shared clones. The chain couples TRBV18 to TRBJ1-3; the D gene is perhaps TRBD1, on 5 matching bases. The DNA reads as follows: TGTGCCAGCTCACCAATAACCGGGACCGCATATTTT. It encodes CASSPITGTAYF.